The next 5 T cell receptor beta chains were all read from a single sample in a study of blood T cell repertoires in COVID-19. Clones were read by immunoSEQ multiplex PCR, and TCRdb kept only the in-frame ones, dropping some. Of about 96,000 clones in the sample, 85% to 90% were seen once. Sequences were obtained from peripheral blood. The receptors were gathered from a human donor with COVID-19, enrolled during active disease. The donor label of this sample is uncertain.

The chain is built from TRBV11-2 and TRBJ2-7, with a tentative D call TRBD1 (6 bases). V lost 5 bases, J lost 0 bases, and 11 bases lay in between. There are 14 residues in the CDR3. The germline CDR1 and CDR2 sequences are SGHAT and FQNNGV. CDR3 DNA sequence: TGTGCCAGCAGCATGGACAGCACCTCCTACGAGCAGTACTTC. Protein product: CASSMDSTSYEQYF.

The genes are TRBV7-3 and TRBJ2-5, with TRBD1 as a possible D gene (5 bases). Germline CDR1 reads SGHTA; CDR2 reads FQGTGA. V was pared by 1 base and J by 4 bases, with 7 bases between. The CDR3 is 13 amino acids. The CDR3 DNA sequence: TGTGCCAGCAGCTTAATCCAGGGAGAGACCCAGTACTTC. It translates to CASSLIQGETQYF.

This chain uses TRBV30 with TRBJ1-1; D remains unclear. Per the germline V gene, CDR1 is GTSNPN and CDR2 is SVGIG (reference sequence). The CDR3 sequence is 13 residues long. V lost 1 base to trimming and J lost 0 bases, with 6 bases between them. The CDR3 protein is CAWSAGLNTEAFF. The CDR3 DNA follows: TGTGCCTGGAGTGCGGGATTGAACACTGAAGCTTTCTTT.

The chain recombines TRBV25-1 with TRBJ1-1, with 7 bases aligning to TRBD1. V lost 2 bases, J lost 6 bases, and 6 bases stayed unmatched. Germline V gene data show CDR1 as MGHDK and CDR2 as SYGVNS. The CDR3 is 14 residues long. The CDR3 region has the DNA TGTGCCAGCAGTGAAGAGGGACAGACGGCTGAAGCTTTCTTT. This codes for CASSEEGQTAEAFF. The full variable domain, in which reference TRBV25-1 and TRBJ1-1 provide the parts outside the CDR3, is EADIYQTPRYLVIGTGKKITLECSQTMGHDKMYWYQQDPGMELHLIHYSYGVNSTEKGDLSSESTVSRIRTEHFPLTLESARPSHTSQYLCASSEEGQTAEAFFGQGTRLTVV.

The CDR3 spells CASSLRDRGTDTQYF. CDR3 bases: TGTGCCAGCAGTTTGAGGGACAGGGGCACAGATACGCAGTATTTT. The genes are TRBV27 and TRBJ2-3; 9 bases agree with TRBD1. Germline CDR1 is MNHEY and CDR2 is SMNVEV (reference sequence). V shed 3 bases, J shed 1 base, and the junction held 2 bases outside the gene matches. This CDR3 comprises 15 residues.